Below, 16 T cell receptor beta chains from the same sample are listed, as sequenced in a study of cytomegalovirus exposure and HLA in healthy donors. The PCR ran on 60 Vbeta and 13 Jbeta primers. TCRdb keeps only in-frame clones here, not all; method: immunoSEQ multiplex PCR. The sample has roughly 77,000 clones; under 80% are singletons. Sequenced material: PBMCs. The receptors derive from a woman aged 45-60 years in good health and CMV-seropositive.

This clone has only one observation. The rearrangement joins TRBV5-1 to TRBJ1-4, with 7 bases aligning to TRBD1. Per the germline V gene, CDR1 is SGHRS and CDR2 is YFSETQ. The length of the CDR3 is 14 residues. The ends lost 2 bases at V and 8 bases at J; junction bases unmatched: 6. Written as DNA, the CDR3 is TGCGCCAGCAGCTTCACAGGGGTTACGGAAAAACTGTTTTTT. Its translation: CASSFTGVTEKLFF.

This clone came up a few times. The chain links TRBV4-1 to TRBJ2-1; 8 nucleotides match TRBD2. Losses at the gene ends were 1 base for V and 2 bases for J; bases not matched to a gene: 4. Germline V gives CDR1 MGHRA, CDR2 YSYEKL. The CDR3 totals 16 residues. In nucleotides, the CDR3 is TGCGCCAGCAGCCAAGTGCGGGGGGTGCCCTACAATGAGCAGTTCTTC. Encoded protein: CASSQVRGVPYNEQFF.

To note about this clone: One end of the junction varies from germline; a read error may be responsible. This sequence joins TRBV5-1 and TRBJ2-5; 7 bases map to TRBD1. The germline V gene encodes CDR1 SGHRS and CDR2 YFSETQ. The CDR3 spans 14 residues. The CDR3 bases are TGCGCCAGCAACTTGCAGGGGGTTAAAGAGACCCAGTACTTC. It is translated as CASNLQGVKETQYF.

The chain recombines TRBV7-8 with TRBJ1-2, with D maybe TRBD1 (6 bases). With 6 bases removed from V and 6 bases from J, the gap between germline ends came to 14 bases. The germline CDR1 and CDR2 sequences are SGHVS and FQNEAQ. The CDR3 consists of 13 residues. The CDR3 reads CASSRQAVNGYTF. The CDR3 bases are TGTGCCAGCAGTCGACAGGCGGTTAATGGCTACACCTTC.

DNA of the CDR3: TGTGCCAGCAGCCAAAGTTTGGCGGGGGCCTACAATGAGCAGTTCTTC. The encoded protein is CASSQSLAGAYNEQFF. This chain links TRBV4-2 with TRBJ2-1; 7 bases map to TRBD2. J was trimmed by 2 bases and V by 2 bases; bases with no gene match: 6. CDR3 length equals 16 residues. Germline CDR1 reads LGHNA; CDR2 reads YNFKEQ.

V usage is TRBV18 and J usage is TRBJ2-3; 7 bases agree with TRBD2. The germline gives CDR1 KGHSH, CDR2 LQKENI. With 6 bases clipped from V and 2 bases from J, the junction kept 23 bases outside the gene matches. The CDR3 totals 20 residues. The CDR3 loop is CASSHESPTSMVSATDTQYF. As DNA, the CDR3 is TGTGCCAGCTCGCATGAGTCGCCGACTAGCATGGTTTCGGCCACAGATACGCAGTATTTT.

V and J are TRBV12-5 and TRBJ2-5; 9 bases map to TRBD1. The J call may be incorrect, as the DNA end agrees better with TRBJ2-7. The CDR3 spans 15 residues. CDR1 is LGHNT and CDR2 is FRNRAP in the germline V gene. The CDR3 DNA reads as TGTGCTAGTGGGCTTCCCCGACAGGGGGTTAACGAGCAGTACTTC. Protein sequence: CASGLPRQGVNEQYF.

The chain couples TRBV28 to TRBJ2-3; D is possibly TRBD1 (6 bases). V was cut by 5 bases and J by 2 bases, with 20 bases left in between. The CDR3 has 17 amino acids. Germline V gene lookup returns CDR1 MDHEN and CDR2 SYDVKM. The CDR3 DNA follows: TGTGCCAGCAGTCTTCCCGGAGAGACAGGAGTCACAGATACGCAGTATTTT. It translates to CASSLPGETGVTDTQYF.

V gene TRBV5-6 combines with J gene TRBJ1-2; 7 nucleotides agree with TRBD1. This CDR3 contains 13 residues. The junction had 3 bases not matched to a gene; V was cut back by 1 base and J by 6 bases. The germline gives CDR1 SGHDT, CDR2 YYEEEE. This CDR3 reads CASSLTGVDGYTF. In nucleotides, the CDR3 is TGTGCCAGCAGCTTGACAGGGGTGGATGGCTACACCTTC.

Remarks on this clone: One end of the junction does not line up with germline, which may come from a read error. This sequence joins TRBV7-9 and TRBJ2-7, with 10 bases aligning to TRBD1. Germline values: CDR1 SEHNR, CDR2 FQNEAQ (reference sequence). CDR3 length equals 14 residues. For the CDR3, the DNA is TGTTCCAGCAGCTTAGGGACAGGGGTCCCCGAGCAGTACTTC. Its protein is CSSSLGTGVPEQYF.

The chain carries TRBV7-2 and TRBJ1-2; 11 bases match TRBD1. Germline lookup yields CDR1 SGHTA and CDR2 FQGNSA. V gave up 2 bases and J gave up 0 bases; unmatched junction bases: 2. CDR3 length: 16 amino acids. CDR3 protein: CASSLQGQGANYGYTF. CDR3 bases: TGTGCCAGCAGCTTACAGGGACAGGGGGCTAACTATGGCTACACCTTC.

The chain combines TRBV7-3 with TRBJ1-6; 9 bases line up with TRBD1. The CDR3 is 16 amino acids. V shed 4 bases, J shed 8 bases, and the junction held 9 bases outside the gene matches. The germline CDR1 and CDR2 sequences are SGHTA and FQGTGA. Here the CDR3 DNA reads TGTGCCAGCAGCTCCCAGGGGACAGGGCGGGATTCACCCCTCCACTTT. The encoded protein is CASSSQGTGRDSPLHF.

The chain joins TRBV6-4 to TRBJ2-2, with 9 bases aligning to TRBD1. Germline V gene data show CDR1 as MRHNA and CDR2 as SNTAGT. J lost 6 bases, V lost 2 bases, and 4 bases had no gene match. The CDR3 runs to 15 residues. CDR3 sequence (DNA): TGTGCCAGCAGTGACCGGGACAGGGAGGCCGGGGAGCTGTTTTTT. Protein: CASSDRDREAGELFF.

This clone was observed a handful of times. The DNA for the CDR3 is TGTGCCAGCTCACCCGGAGGACCCAATCAGCCCCAGCATTTT. It specifies CASSPGGPNQPQHF. The rearrangement links TRBV18 to TRBJ1-5; D gene uncertain. Germline CDR1 is KGHSH and CDR2 is LQKENI. CDR3 length equals 14 residues. The ends were cut back, 3 bases at V and 3 bases at J, with 9 bases in the middle.

V and J are TRBV9 and TRBJ2-3, with TRBD2 matching 10 bases. Germline lookup yields CDR1 SGDLS and CDR2 YYNGEE. Trimming took 0 bases from V and 2 from J; bases not matched to a gene: 6. The CDR3 extends over 17 amino acids. The CDR3 is CASSVGVAGGLTDTQYF. The CDR3 bases are TGTGCCAGCAGCGTAGGGGTAGCGGGGGGCCTCACAGATACGCAGTATTTT.

The chain employs TRBV6-1 and TRBJ1-2, with D unclear. Trimming shortened V by 0 bases and J by 7 bases, and 9 bases separated the two germline ends. The germline CDR1 and CDR2 sequences are MNHNS and SASEGT. The length of the CDR3 is 13 residues. The CDR3 loop is CASSEAGRGGYTF. For the CDR3, the DNA is TGTGCCAGCAGTGAAGCTGGACGGGGTGGCTACACCTTC.